The 4 T cell receptor beta chains given below trace back to one sample, sequenced in a study of blood T cell repertoires in COVID-19. This table comes from immunoSEQ multiplex PCR, and its TCRdb copy is limited to in-frame clones, with some not included. This table holds roughly 87,000 clones, more than 75% found once. Material for sequencing was peripheral blood. The receptor source for this set is a man in his fifties with active COVID-19.

The chain joins TRBV5-1 to TRBJ1-4, with D perhaps matching TRBD1 (5 bases). V was shortened by 4 bases and J by 2 bases, with 9 bases between the two germline ends. The CDR3 loop spans 14 amino acids. Germline values: CDR1 SGHRS, CDR2 YFSETQ. CDR3 nucleotide sequence: TGCGCCAGCAGCGACAGCAGCACTAATGAAAAACTGTTTTTT. Translating it yields CASSDSSTNEKLFF.

V usage is TRBV28 and J usage is TRBJ2-2; no clear D. V gave up 8 bases and J gave up 4 bases, with 8 bases separating them. CDR1 and CDR2 from the germline V gene are MDHEN and SYDVKM. This CDR3 contains 12 residues. CDR3 DNA sequence: TGTGCCAGCGGCCAGTTCACCGGGGAGCTGTTTTTT. This codes for CASGQFTGELFF.

The J gene is TRBJ2-7, the V gene TRBV7-2, with TRBD2 as a possible D gene (6 bases). CDR3 length equals 14 residues. V lost 3 bases and J 0 bases, leaving 9 bases between the germline ends. Germline values: CDR1 SGHTA, CDR2 FQGNSA. The CDR3 protein is CASSFGGISYEQYF. CDR3 DNA: TGTGCCAGCAGCTTTGGCGGGATCTCCTACGAGCAGTACTTC.

The CDR3 DNA reads TGTGCCAGCAGCGATTCGAGCGGGAAGATTGACACCGGGGAGCTGTTTTTT. Its protein is CASSDSSGKIDTGELFF. The gene calls are TRBV21-1 and TRBJ2-2; TRBD2, the table's D call, was not compared with the DNA. TRBV21-1 is a recognized pseudogene. This CDR3 spans 17 amino acids.